These 3 T cell receptor beta chains were sequenced from one sample in a study of human T cells and chemical hapten exposure. Time point indicated: patch test 1, 2 weeks after DPC sensitization. This sample's treatment: therapeutic diphenylcyclopropenone sensitization with weekly scalp DPC. TCRdb re-called the RACE reads with MiXCR, one entry per CDR3 protein. The data show 340,000 or so distinct CDR3 sequences, approximately 6.3% seen once. Source: whole blood, taken in connection with sensitization to the hapten diphenylcyclopropenone (DPC). These receptors were collected from a woman aged 18 to 35 with alopecia areata. Some clones in this sample may be carry-over from other donors' samples.

In its sample, this clonotype was seen a few times. This chain uses TRBV27 with TRBJ1-4; TRBD1 matches 10 bases. Germline CDR1 MNHEY, CDR2 SMNVEV (reference sequence). V trimming: 2 bases; J trimming: 9 bases; junction bases outside the gene matches: 3. The CDR3 totals 14 residues. This CDR3 is CASSLGDRGKKLFF. For the CDR3, the DNA is TGTGCCAGCAGTTTAGGGGACAGGGGTAAAAAACTGTTTTTT. The variable domain in full, with the rest retrieved from reference TRBV27 and TRBJ1-4, is EAQVTQNPRYLITVTGKKLTVTCSQNMNHEYMSWYRQDPGLGLRQIYYSMNVEVTDKGDVPEGYKVSRKEKRNFPLILESPSPNQTSLYFCASSLGDRGKKLFFGSGTQLSVL.

This clonotype was picked up many times. This sequence joins TRBV6-5 and TRBJ2-7, with 7 bases aligning to TRBD1. The CDR3 consists of 15 residues. Germline CDR1 MNHEY, CDR2 SVGAGI. Trimming at V came to 4 bases and at J to 3 bases, leaving 9 bases not matched to a gene. DNA for the CDR3: TGTGCCAGCAGTTCGACAGGGCCTGGGATCTACGAGCAGTACTTC. It is translated as CASSSTGPGIYEQYF.

This clonotype was seen ten or more times. The genes are TRBV11-2 and TRBJ1-2; tentatively, D is TRBD1 (6 bases). Germline CDR1 SGHAT, CDR2 FQNNGV. Trimming took 3 bases from V and 4 from J, leaving 12 bases between them. The CDR3 has 14 amino acids. This CDR3 is CASSFSGEGYGYTF. The CDR3 nucleotides read TGTGCCAGCAGCTTCTCAGGGGAAGGCTATGGCTACACCTTC.